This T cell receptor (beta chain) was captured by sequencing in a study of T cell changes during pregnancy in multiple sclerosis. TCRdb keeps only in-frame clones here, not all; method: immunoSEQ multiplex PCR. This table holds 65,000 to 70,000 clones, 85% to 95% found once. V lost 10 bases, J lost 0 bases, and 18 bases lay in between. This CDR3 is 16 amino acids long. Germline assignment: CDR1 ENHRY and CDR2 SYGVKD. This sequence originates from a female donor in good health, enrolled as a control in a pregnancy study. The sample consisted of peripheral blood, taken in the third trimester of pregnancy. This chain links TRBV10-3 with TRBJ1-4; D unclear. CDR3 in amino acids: CATQPGKTSTNEKLFF. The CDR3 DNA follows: TGTGCCACCCAACCGGGGAAGACTTCAACTAATGAAAAACTGTTTTTT.